Here is one TCR beta chain with its context. Its cognate antigen is unknown. The primer mix had 60 Vbeta and 13 Jbeta primers. Data came from immunoSEQ multiplex PCR; TCRdb stores just in-frame clones and leaves some out. The sample shows 250,000 to 350,000 clones, roughly 70% of them seen only once. The germline CDR1 and CDR2 sequences are SGDLS and YYNGEE. The CDR3 has 17 residues. V lost 1 base, J lost 9 bases, and 13 bases stayed unmatched. The data derive from a study of cytomegalovirus exposure and HLA in healthy donors. Study-wide points: TCR beta chain V- and J-gene trimming was linked, in a later analysis, to a missense variant in DCLRE1C. Researchers counted around 180 TCR beta chains as cytomegalovirus-associated. In an earlier analysis, productive rearrangement rates for most beta V segments clustered near 87% or 30%. Among donors in an Asian-associated ancestry cluster, a later analysis reportedly found fewer N-insertions than the roughly 700-donor mean.

Sequencing was done on a sample of PBMCs. The TCR was taken from a female donor in good health and CMV-seronegative. This rearrangement joins TRBV9 to TRBJ2-1; TRBD1 aligns across 10 bases. CDR3 sequence reads: CASSVRKGGTGVSEQFF. In DNA, the CDR3 is TGTGCCAGCAGCGTAAGAAAAGGGGGGACAGGGGTAAGTGAGCAGTTCTTC.